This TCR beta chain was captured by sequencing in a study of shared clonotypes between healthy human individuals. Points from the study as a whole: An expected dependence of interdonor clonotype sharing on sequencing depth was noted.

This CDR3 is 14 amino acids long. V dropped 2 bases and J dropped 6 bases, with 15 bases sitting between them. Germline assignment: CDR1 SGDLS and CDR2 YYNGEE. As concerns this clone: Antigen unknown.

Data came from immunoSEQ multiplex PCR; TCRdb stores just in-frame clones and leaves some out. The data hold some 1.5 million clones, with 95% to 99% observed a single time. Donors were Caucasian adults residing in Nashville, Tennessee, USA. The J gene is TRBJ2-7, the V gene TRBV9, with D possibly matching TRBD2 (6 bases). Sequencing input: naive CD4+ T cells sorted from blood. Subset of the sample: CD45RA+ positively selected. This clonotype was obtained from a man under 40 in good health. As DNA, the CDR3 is TGTGCCAGCAGCGTCAGCTCGACGGAGGGCGAGCAGTACTTC. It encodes CASSVSSTEGEQYF.